The next 29 T cell receptor beta chains were all read from a single sample in a study of shared clonotypes between healthy human individuals. Using immunoSEQ multiplex PCR, the repertoire was profiled, and TCRdb retains in-frame clones only, with some absent. Found here are more than 2,000,000 clones, about 92% of them singletons; the top ten hold 0.39%. The source material was naive CD4+ T cells from PBMCs. This sample's subset: CD45RA+ positively selected. The receptor source for this set is a man between 18 and 29 years old in good health. Some clones in this sample may be carry-over from other donors' samples.

This sequence joins TRBV28 and TRBJ1-2; the D gene is possibly TRBD1 (6 bases). V lost 1 base to trimming and J lost 4 bases, with 16 bases between them. Germline loops: CDR1 MDHEN, CDR2 SYDVKM. CDR3 length: 16 residues. Written as DNA, the CDR3 is TGTGCCAGCAGTTTATATCCCAGGGGCCAGGGCTATGGCTACACCTTC. The encoded protein is CASSLYPRGQGYGYTF.

The chain combines TRBV5-8 with TRBJ1-5, with TRBD1 matching over 9 bases. The V gene's germline CDR1 is SGHTS and CDR2 YDEGEE. This CDR3 is built from 17 residues. Trimming removed 6 bases from V and 5 bases from J; junction bases left unmatched: 15. In DNA, the CDR3 is TGTGCCAGCAACAACTACGCCGGGACAGGGCTCGATCAGCCCCAGCATTTT. Amino acid sequence: CASNNYAGTGLDQPQHF.

This chain uses TRBV6-5 with TRBJ2-7; D ambiguous. The CDR3 sequence is 13 residues long. CDR1 is MNHEY and CDR2 is SVGAGI in the germline V gene. V lost 6 bases and J 3 bases, leaving 12 bases between the germline ends. CDR3 DNA sequence: TGTGCCAGCAGCCCAAAAGCCTTCTACGAGCAGTACTTC. This sequence encodes CASSPKAFYEQYF.

J is TRBJ1-3 and V is TRBV7-9, with a tentative D call TRBD1 (5 bases). This CDR3 has 14 residues. The germline V gene encodes CDR1 SEHNR and CDR2 FQNEAQ (reference sequence). With 5 bases removed from V and 4 bases from J, the gap between germline ends came to 12 bases. The CDR3 spells CASSRDSQGNTIYF. The CDR3 nucleotides are TGTGCCAGCAGCCGTGACAGCCAGGGAAACACCATATATTTT.

The rearrangement uses TRBV19 and TRBJ1-5; D is undetermined. This CDR3 region has 14 residues. Germline assignment: CDR1 LNHDA and CDR2 SQIVND (reference sequence). Trimming cost V 8 bases and J 3 bases, with 14 bases left between them. CDR3 loop: CASGKSGDNQPQHF. The CDR3, as DNA: TGTGCCAGTGGCAAATCAGGAGACAATCAGCCCCAGCATTTT.

The chain is built from TRBV28 and TRBJ1-5; D call uncertain. V gave up 3 bases and J gave up 3 bases, with 9 bases separating them. CDR1 is MDHEN, CDR2 SYDVKM, per germline. CDR3 length equals 14 residues. The CDR3 DNA reads as TGTGCCAGCAGTTTTAGGAGGGACAATCAGCCCCAGCATTTT. Translated: CASSFRRDNQPQHF.

The V and J genes are TRBV28 and TRBJ1-3; a weak D match, TRBD1 (5 bases). The CDR3 consists of 16 residues. V was shortened by 3 bases and J by 0 bases, with 12 bases between the two germline ends. In germline, CDR1 is MDHEN, CDR2 SYDVKM. The CDR3 bases are TGTGCCAGCAGTTTGGGGGACTCCCGCTCTGGAAACACCATATATTTT. Protein sequence: CASSLGDSRSGNTIYF.

This clone has just a few counts. The chain is built from TRBV2 and TRBJ1-5; D is possibly TRBD1 (5 bases). The CDR3 contains 11 residues. Trimming removed 6 bases at V and 5 bases at J, with 5 bases between. Germline V lookup: CDR1 SNHLY, CDR2 FYNNEI. This CDR3 reads CASRGDQPQHF. CDR3 coding DNA: TGTGCCAGCAGGGGGGATCAGCCCCAGCATTTT. Full variable domain (missing parts from reference TRBV2 and TRBJ1-5): EPEVTQTPSHQVTQMGQEVILRCVPISNHLYFYWYRQILGQKVEFLVSFYNNEISEKSEIFDDQFSVERPDGSNFTLKIRSTKLEDSAMYFCASRGDQPQHFGDGTRLSIL.

The V gene is TRBV14, the J gene TRBJ1-1; no clear D gene. Germline loops: CDR1 SGHDN, CDR2 FVKESK. Deletions cut 0 bases from V and 3 bases from J, with 11 bases between. CDR3 size: 15 residues. The CDR3 spells CASSQDISGDTEAFF. The CDR3 bases are TGTGCCAGCAGCCAAGACATCTCGGGCGACACTGAAGCTTTCTTT.

The V gene is TRBV7-6, the J gene TRBJ1-1, with 7 bases fitting TRBD1. The germline gives CDR1 SGHVS, CDR2 FNYEAQ. With V trimmed by 2 bases and J by 3 bases, 6 bases remained unmatched. The CDR3 length is 15 residues. The CDR3 region has the DNA TGTGCCAGCAGCTTAAAGGCAGGGGGGGACACTGAAGCTTTCTTT. Translation gives CASSLKAGGDTEAFF.

This chain joins TRBV2 and TRBJ2-3, with 12 positions matching TRBD2. This CDR3 comprises 17 residues. CDR1 SNHLY and CDR2 FYNNEI come from the germline V gene. After removal of 1 base from V and 2 bases from J, the junction contained 4 bases not matched to a gene. CDR3 in DNA: TGTGCCAGCAGTGAAGAGGGGACTAGCGGGTACACAGATACGCAGTATTTT. This encodes CASSEEGTSGYTDTQYF.

A note on this clone: Sequence at one end of the junction differs from germline and may be a read error. CDR3 nucleotide sequence: TGCGCCAGCACCTTGGGACATGAAGCTTTCTTT. Amino acid sequence: CASTLGHEAFF. This chain connects TRBV5-1 to TRBJ1-1; maybe TRBD1 (6 bases). CDR1 is SGHRS, CDR2 YFSETQ, per germline. The CDR3 contains 11 residues.

DNA of the CDR3: TGTGCCAGCAGTGAAGCGCCACCTAACGCGGGTGGACGTAATGAAAAACTGTTTTTT. It codes for CASSEAPPNAGGRNEKLFF. This chain joins TRBV6-1 and TRBJ1-4; D uncertain. Germline V gene data show CDR1 as MNHNS and CDR2 as SASEGT. V was pared by 0 bases and J by 4 bases, with 21 bases between. CDR3 length: 19 residues.

The chain recombines TRBV28 with TRBJ2-7, with D possibly being TRBD1 (6 bases). The germline V gene encodes CDR1 MDHEN and CDR2 SYDVKM. This CDR3 is built from 14 residues. V lost 4 bases and J 5 bases, leaving 15 bases between the germline ends. The CDR3 sequence is CASSWDTIDNEQYF. The CDR3 DNA reads TGTGCCAGCAGTTGGGACACGATAGACAACGAGCAGTACTTC.

This sequence joins TRBV10-3 and TRBJ2-1, with 8 bases aligning to TRBD2. J was trimmed by 2 bases and V by 6 bases; bases with no gene match: 12. CDR3 size: 17 residues. Germline-derived CDR1 and CDR2 are ENHRY and SYGVKD. Written as DNA, the CDR3 is TGTGCCATCAGCCCCCGTTGGAGCGGGAGCGCCTACAATGAGCAGTTCTTC. It yields the protein CAISPRWSGSAYNEQFF.

This clone has only a few counts. The V gene is TRBV4-1, the J gene TRBJ1-5; D remains ambiguous. Germline CDR1 is MGHRA and CDR2 is YSYEKL. V lost 1 base to trimming and J lost 7 bases, with 11 bases between them. CDR3 length: 14 amino acids. The CDR3 spells CASSQVGGKQPQHF. The CDR3 DNA reads TGCGCCAGCAGCCAAGTAGGTGGGAAACAGCCCCAGCATTTT.

The rearrangement joins TRBV5-1 to TRBJ2-7; 7 bases align to TRBD1. Germline CDR1 and CDR2: SGHRS and YFSETQ. The V gene end was trimmed by 0 bases and the J gene end by 2 bases; junction bases not matched to a gene: 17. This CDR3 has 19 residues. CDR3 in amino acids: CASSLGGETGTAMPYEQYF. CDR3 bases: TGCGCCAGCAGCTTGGGTGGGGAAACCGGGACAGCCATGCCCTACGAGCAGTACTTC.

The rearrangement uses TRBV29-1 and TRBJ2-2, with 8 bases lining up with TRBD2. From germline, CDR1 is SQVTM and CDR2 ANQGSEA. The CDR3 contains 17 residues. V trimming: 2 bases; J trimming: 4 bases; junction bases outside the gene matches: 12. This CDR3 reads CSVEKAGASRATGELFF. Here the CDR3 DNA reads TGCAGCGTTGAAAAAGCGGGAGCGTCACGGGCCACCGGGGAGCTGTTTTTT.

CDR3 protein: CASSPAEGYLYGYTF. The CDR3 DNA is TGCGCCAGCAGCCCAGCCGAGGGGTACCTCTATGGCTACACCTTC. The chain recombines TRBV5-1 with TRBJ1-2; TRBD1 might be the D (5 bases). This CDR3 is 15 amino acids long. The germline V gene has CDR1 SGHRS and CDR2 YFSETQ. Trimming pared 4 bases from V and 4 bases from J, leaving 17 bases between. Drawing the rest from reference TRBV5-1 and TRBJ1-2, the complete variable domain is KAGVTQTPRYLIKTRGQQVTLSCSPISGHRSVSWYQQTPGQGLQFLFEYFSETQRNKGNFPGRFSGRQFSNSRSEMNVSTLELGDSALYLCASSPAEGYLYGYTFGSGTRLTVV.

As for this clone: The identical CDR3 is also encoded by other nucleotide sequences in the sample. V and J are TRBV2 and TRBJ1-2; TRBD1 matches 7 bases. There are 13 residues in the CDR3. Germline CDR1 SNHLY, CDR2 FYNNEI. The trim removed 6 bases at V and 1 base at J, leaving 2 bases unmatched. In DNA form, the CDR3 reads TGTGCCAGCAGCCGGGACAGTAACTATGGCTACACCTTC. As protein: CASSRDSNYGYTF.

The chain links TRBV5-1 to TRBJ2-6, with D perhaps TRBD1 or TRBD2 (5 bases each). The ends were cut back, 5 bases at V and 0 bases at J, with 12 bases in the middle. The CDR3 consists of 16 residues. CDR1 and CDR2 (germline): SGHRS, YFSETQ. CDR3 protein: CASRLGQISGANVLTF. CDR3 sequence (DNA): TGCGCCAGCAGACTAGGACAAATCTCTGGGGCCAACGTCCTGACTTTC.

V gene TRBV2 combines with J gene TRBJ1-4, with D possibly matching TRBD1 (6 bases). The CDR3 has 15 residues. Trimming left V 6 bases short and J 2 bases short, with 13 bases between. The germline V gene has CDR1 SNHLY and CDR2 FYNNEI. The CDR3 DNA reads TGTGCCAGCAGCCCTTGGGGGGCGACTAATGAAAAACTGTTTTTT. Translated: CASSPWGATNEKLFF.

The chain recombines TRBV2 with TRBJ2-2; 7 bases align to TRBD1. V shed 7 bases, J shed 0 bases, and the junction held 5 bases outside the gene matches. Per germline, CDR1 SNHLY and CDR2 FYNNEI. The CDR3 is made up of 15 amino acids. The CDR3 nucleotides are TGTGCCAGCAACCGACAGGGAACGAACACCGGGGAGCTGTTTTTT. Translating it yields CASNRQGTNTGELFF.

The chain is built from TRBV27 and TRBJ2-7; D tentatively fits TRBD1 or TRBD2 (5 bases each). CDR1 and CDR2 from the germline V gene are MNHEY and SMNVEV (reference sequence). The CDR3 extends over 16 amino acids. Trimming shortened V by 2 bases and J by 2 bases, and 16 bases separated the two germline ends. The CDR3 DNA reads TGTGCCAGCAGTTTAAGTGGGGACCCCCCCACCTACGAGCAGTACTTC. It codes for CASSLSGDPPTYEQYF.

The chain recombines TRBV27 with TRBJ2-5; maybe TRBD2 (6 bases). Germline values: CDR1 MNHEY, CDR2 SMNVEV (reference sequence). Trimming left V 2 bases short and J 12 bases short, with 13 bases between. The CDR3 sequence is 12 residues long. The CDR3 reads CASSLDGTVKYF. The DNA for the CDR3 is TGTGCCAGCAGTTTAGACGGGACTGTCAAGTACTTC.

V and J are TRBV28 and TRBJ1-5, with 9 bases identical to TRBD1. The V and J ends lost 5 bases and 4 bases, in that order; junction bases with no gene match: 9. Per germline, CDR1 MDHEN and CDR2 SYDVKM. CDR3 length: 16 residues. The CDR3 here is CASSPAGTGKNQPQHF. The CDR3 bases are TGTGCCAGCAGTCCTGCCGGGACAGGGAAAAATCAGCCCCAGCATTTT.

CDR3 DNA sequence: TGTGCCAGCAGTTTATTTCTTCGGGCGGCTCGGGAGCAGTACTTC. This sequence encodes CASSLFLRAAREQYF. The V call is TRBV28, the J call TRBJ2-7; D is uncertain. The CDR3 runs 15 residues. The V and J ends lost 1 base and 7 bases respectively, with 17 bases between them. Per the germline V gene, CDR1 is MDHEN and CDR2 is SYDVKM.

The V call is TRBV28, the J call TRBJ2-2; a possible D gene is TRBD1 (6 bases). Germline V gene lookup returns CDR1 MDHEN and CDR2 SYDVKM. V was pared by 5 bases and J by 6 bases, with 13 bases between. This CDR3 is 14 amino acids long. The CDR3, as DNA: TGTGCCAGCAGTCGGATCCACAGGGCCGGGGAGCTGTTTTTT. Translation gives CASSRIHRAGELFF.

The rearrangement uses TRBV19 and TRBJ1-2, with 8 bases identical to TRBD1. The V segment lost 6 bases and the J segment 4 bases; nucleotides outside the gene matches: 10. Germline V lookup: CDR1 LNHDA, CDR2 SQIVND (reference sequence). The CDR3 sequence is 15 residues long. This chain's CDR3 is CASRPRGPGSYGYTF. The CDR3, as DNA: TGTGCCAGTAGACCCAGGGGGCCGGGGAGCTATGGCTACACCTTC.